This T cell receptor (beta chain) appears in the sequencing data of a study of T-cell memory formation after mild COVID-19. About the study: Most TCR clusters belonged to a single donor.

TCR alpha and TCR beta cDNA libraries with sample barcodes and UMIs came from 5'RACE using constant-segment primers. TCRdb passed the 5' RACE reads through MiXCR, listing each CDR3 protein once. Found here are about 150,000 distinct CDR3 sequences, about 23% of them singletons; the top ten hold roughly 25%. About this clonotype itself: The antigen is not known.

The germline V gene has CDR1 LNHDA and CDR2 SQIVND (reference sequence). The CDR3 is made up of 13 amino acids. Trimming cost V 5 bases and J 6 bases; bases outside gene matches: 4. Overall study findings and caveats: Contracting clones from day 15 to 85 showed balanced CD4/CD8; later expanders favored CD4+.

The sample comprised PBMCs or a T cell subset sorted from them (not recorded which). This clonotype was sampled from an adult woman who had mild COVID-19 (a few samples of this study predate the infection). Cell type and time point are not known. The chain joins TRBV19 to TRBJ2-7; 10 bases align to TRBD1. Here the CDR3 DNA reads TGTGCCAGTAGTTTGGGGGACAGGGGCGAGCAGTACTTC. It specifies CASSLGDRGEQYF. Variable domain in full (rest from reference TRBV19 and TRBJ2-7): DGGITQSPKYLFRKEGQNVTLSCEQNLNHDAMYWYRQDPGQGLRLIYYSQIVNDFQKGDIAEGYSVSREKKESFPLTVTSAQKNPTAFYLCASSLGDRGEQYFGPGTRLTVT.